This T cell receptor beta chain was identified in a study of cytomegalovirus exposure and HLA in healthy donors. For the study at large: The same platform was used for the roughly 130 validation repertoires as for the 650 to 700 first-cohort repertoires, as reported in a later analysis. Study-level findings and limits: The authors confirmed in vitro that a few CMV-associated chains were specific for CMV antigens. Altogether, 170 or so TCR beta chains were recorded as cytomegalovirus-associated.

Germline trimming cut 4 bases from V and 4 bases from J; bases unmatched to any gene: 8. Germline CDR1 and CDR2: SGDLS and YYNGEE. The CDR3 totals 15 residues. Here immunoSEQ multiplex PCR was the method, and the copy in TCRdb shows in-frame clones only, minus some. In the table there are around 130,000 clones, around nine tenths of which are singletons. Comment on this clone: No antigen is known for it.

The donors were members of the validation cohort comprising about 120 subjects, separate from the roughly 700-subject first cohort. The sequenced sample consisted of PBMCs. The origin of this receptor is a man aged 25-45 years in good health and CMV-seronegative. The J gene is TRBJ1-5, the V gene TRBV9; 7 bases fit TRBD1. In DNA, the CDR3 is TGTGCCAGCAGCCGGGGGACAGCTAGGAATCAGCCCCAGCATTTT. Its translation is CASSRGTARNQPQHF.